Sequencing of this T cell receptor beta chain was carried out in a study of OX40 agonist ivuxolimab in advanced cancers. Study in general: Ivuxolimab is an agonistic anti-OX40 (CD134) antibody, and patients were treated with it. Males comprised 75% to 90% of the group, whose mean age was about 61 years (range 23 to 79).

TCRdb's copy holds only in-frame clones and misses some; the assay was immunoSEQ multiplex PCR. The sample holds about 54,000 clones; around 88% are singletons and the top ten take 1.1% to 1.5%. At baseline, cycle 4 day 1, and cycle 7 day 1, blood was sampled. The sequence came from an adult with an advanced solid tumor such as melanoma, head and neck, liver or kidney cancer. Sequenced here: CD4+ or CD8+ T cells sorted from blood, sampled in a trial of the OX40 agonist ivuxolimab.

The CDR3 reads CSAEGGDTQYF. Written as DNA, the CDR3 is TGCAGTGCTGAGGGGGGGGATACGCAGTATTTT. The chain employs TRBV20-1 and TRBJ2-3, with TRBD2 as a possible D gene (7 bases). Germline CDR1 DFQATT, CDR2 SNEGSKA (reference sequence). V was pared by 5 bases and J by 6 bases, with 9 bases between. The CDR3 consists of 11 residues.